These 13 T cell receptor beta chains originate from one sample sequenced in a study of T cell changes during pregnancy in multiple sclerosis. The repertoire was sequenced with immunoSEQ multiplex PCR; TCRdb's copy has only in-frame clones and lacks some. The table includes around 80,000 clones, 92% detected once. The sample was peripheral blood, taken before pregnancy. The receptors were sampled from a female donor with multiple sclerosis, enrolled in a pregnancy study.

The chain recombines TRBV28 with TRBJ2-1; 12 bases line up with TRBD2. J was trimmed by 8 bases and V by 3 bases; bases with no gene match: 8. Per germline, CDR1 MDHEN and CDR2 SYDVKM. The CDR3 contains 16 residues. The CDR3 reads CASSLSTSGSEDEQFF. CDR3 coding DNA: TGTGCCAGCAGTTTGTCGACTAGCGGGAGCGAGGATGAGCAGTTCTTC.

Comments on this clone: This sample includes further DNA sequences coding for the same CDR3. The chain carries TRBV27 and TRBJ2-7, with 13 bases that match TRBD2. Germline assignment: CDR1 MNHEY and CDR2 SMNVEV (reference sequence). The V and J ends lost 4 bases and 3 bases, in that order; junction bases with no gene match: 0. The CDR3 has 14 amino acids. The CDR3 loop reads CASSWTSGSYEQYF. DNA of the CDR3: TGTGCCAGCAGTTGGACTAGCGGGAGCTACGAGCAGTACTTC.

This clone was found once. V and J are TRBV7-9 and TRBJ2-7; D may be TRBD1 (5 bases). Trimming stripped 1 base from V and 2 bases from J, with 12 bases between. CDR1 SEHNR and CDR2 FQNEAQ come from the germline V gene (reference sequence). The CDR3 loop spans 15 amino acids. CDR3 nucleotides: TGTGCCAGCAGCTTAGGTACGGACATCGCCTACGAGCAGTACTTC. This sequence encodes CASSLGTDIAYEQYF.

This clone was counted once. The CDR3 is CSVSPGLAGGADTQYF. The CDR3 region has the DNA TGCAGCGTTTCACCGGGACTAGCGGGAGGGGCAGATACGCAGTATTTT. The rearrangement uses TRBV29-1 and TRBJ2-3; 16 bases line up with TRBD2. The ends lost 5 bases at V and 4 bases at J; junction bases unmatched: 6. Germline V lookup: CDR1 SQVTM, CDR2 ANQGSEA. The CDR3 contains 16 residues.

This rearrangement joins TRBV5-1 to TRBJ1-1; TRBD1 aligns across 8 bases. Germline CDR1 is SGHRS and CDR2 is YFSETQ. This CDR3 has 15 residues. After removal of 9 bases from V and 2 bases from J, the junction contained 12 bases not matched to a gene. The CDR3 DNA follows: TGCGCCACCACCGGGACAGGCAACGGTAACACTGAAGCTTTCTTT. Encoded protein: CATTGTGNGNTEAFF.

The V gene is TRBV30, the J gene TRBJ2-5; 8 bases are shared with TRBD1. The CDR3 sequence is 15 residues long. Trimming cost V 5 bases and J 7 bases; bases outside gene matches: 15. Germline V gives CDR1 GTSNPN, CDR2 SVGIG (reference sequence). DNA for the CDR3: TGTGCCTGGGGAACCGGGACAGGTCCCAAGAGGACCCAGTACTTC. The encoded protein is CAWGTGTGPKRTQYF.

This sequence joins TRBV23-1 and TRBJ2-7; D perhaps matches TRBD2 (5 bases). TRBV23-1 is classed as an ORF, of uncertain function. The CDR3 has 16 residues. V was pared by 6 bases and J by 0 bases, with 18 bases between. For the CDR3, the DNA is TGCGCCAGCAGCCGGGATCGGCGTCTAGTCTCCTACGAGCAGTACTTC. This gives the protein CASSRDRRLVSYEQYF.

This chain joins TRBV7-9 and TRBJ2-7, with TRBD2 matching over 7 bases. The germline V gene has CDR1 SEHNR and CDR2 FQNEAQ (reference sequence). The length of the CDR3 is 15 residues. V was clipped by 2 bases and J by 3 bases; unmatched bases: 7. CDR3 DNA sequence: TGTGCCAGCAGCTTACGTGACGCTAGCGGCTACGAGCAGTACTTC. It yields the protein CASSLRDASGYEQYF.

The V and J genes are TRBV7-6 and TRBJ2-3, with 10 bases fitting TRBD2. This CDR3 comprises 15 residues. The V segment lost 6 bases and the J segment 4 bases; nucleotides outside the gene matches: 7. CDR1 is SGHVS and CDR2 is FNYEAQ in the germline V gene. CDR3 loop: CASSSSGSIADTQYF. CDR3 DNA sequence: TGTGCCAGCAGTTCTAGCGGGAGTATAGCAGATACGCAGTATTTT.

V and J are TRBV5-8 and TRBJ2-3; TRBD1 matches 9 bases. This CDR3 is built from 15 residues. Trimming at V came to 5 bases and at J to 6 bases, leaving 10 bases not matched to a gene. Germline-derived CDR1 and CDR2 are SGHTS and YDEGEE. CDR3 in DNA: TGTGCCAGCAGTCATCATACAGGGGGCATTGATACGCAGTATTTT. Translation: CASSHHTGGIDTQYF.

Written as DNA, the CDR3 is TGCGCCAGCAGCTACAACAGTGATACGCAGTATTTT. It translates to CASSYNSDTQYF. The gene calls are TRBV5-1 and TRBJ2-3; D ambiguous. This CDR3 region has 12 residues. V was clipped by 3 bases and J by 6 bases, with 8 bases between them. Germline V CDR1 and CDR2: SGHRS, YFSETQ. The complete variable domain, with remaining parts taken from reference TRBV5-1 and TRBJ2-3, reads KAGVTQTPRYLIKTRGQQVTLSCSPISGHRSVSWYQQTPGQGLQFLFEYFSETQRNKGNFPGRFSGRQFSNSRSEMNVSTLELGDSALYLCASSYNSDTQYFGPGTRLTVL.

The chain employs TRBV9 and TRBJ1-4; 7 nucleotides line up with TRBD1. The trim removed 3 bases at V and 5 bases at J, leaving 10 bases unmatched. This CDR3 is 16 amino acids long. Germline-derived CDR1 and CDR2 are SGDLS and YYNGEE. The DNA for the CDR3 is TGTGCCAGCAGCGCATCCTTAGGGGGCGCAAATGAAAAACTGTTTTTT. Translating gives CASSASLGGANEKLFF.

The J gene is TRBJ2-1, the V gene TRBV29-1, with 11 bases identical to TRBD1. The trim removed 6 bases at V and 3 bases at J, leaving 4 bases unmatched. The CDR3 has 14 residues. Per germline, CDR1 SQVTM and CDR2 ANQGSEA. The CDR3, as DNA: TGCAGCGTGACGGGACAGGGGGTCTACAATGAGCAGTTCTTC. Translated: CSVTGQGVYNEQFF.